This record concerns one TCR beta chain sequence. The sample originates from a study of blood T cell repertoires in COVID-19. This CDR3 comprises 11 residues. Germline lookup yields CDR1 MDHEN and CDR2 SYDVKM. V lost 8 bases to trimming and J lost 4 bases, with 9 bases between them. While infection was still active, Seattle patients were enrolled and then followed longitudinally. Original analysis: Counts of nucleated cells, estimated from reference gene primer amplification, were obtained. TCRdb's copy holds only in-frame clones and misses some; the assay was immunoSEQ multiplex PCR. The V and J calls and clone size come from that table; D and trimming were worked out from the DNA. This repertoire shows over 55,000 clones, 83% found once; its top ten account for more than 8.5%.

The clonotype was recovered from a man in his fifties with COVID-19, enrolled during active disease. V gene TRBV28 combines with J gene TRBJ2-7; D gene ambiguous. The source material was peripheral blood. The CDR3 DNA is TGTGCCAGCGAAACGAGATACGAGCAGTACTTC. Encoded protein: CASETRYEQYF.